What follows are 16 T cell receptor beta chains derived from one specimen sequenced in a study of T cell responses to AZD1222 COVID-19 vaccine. The data were produced by immunoSEQ multiplex PCR, yet TCRdb's version contains in-frame clones alone and is incomplete. Among 170,000 or so clones listed, about nine tenths were seen once. The material sequenced was peripheral blood, taken on day 0 of AZD1222 vaccination. These receptors originate from an adult in good health.

The J gene is TRBJ2-7, the V gene TRBV6-5; 7 nucleotides match TRBD1. The CDR3 has 12 residues. Germline assignment: CDR1 MNHEY and CDR2 SVGAGI. J lost 3 bases, V lost 7 bases, and 3 bases had no gene match. The CDR3 sequence: CASTRQGYEQYF. The CDR3 coding sequence is TGTGCCAGCACTCGACAGGGCTACGAGCAGTACTTC.

The chain joins TRBV10-3 to TRBJ2-7; TRBD2 matches at 12 bases. With V trimmed by 6 bases and J by 4 bases, 7 bases remained unmatched. Germline loops: CDR1 ENHRY, CDR2 SYGVKD. The CDR3 extends over 15 amino acids. In DNA form, the CDR3 reads TGTGCCATCAGACGGACTAGCGGGGCGGGGTACGAGCAGTACTTC. This encodes CAIRRTSGAGYEQYF.

The J gene is TRBJ2-1, the V gene TRBV9; TRBD2 matches at 8 bases. The CDR3 consists of 16 residues. Trimming removed 2 bases from V and 0 bases from J; junction bases left unmatched: 4. Germline CDR1 and CDR2: SGDLS and YYNGEE. CDR3 nucleotide sequence: TGTGCCAGCAGCGTCGCGGGGGGACTCTCCTACAATGAGCAGTTCTTC. Its translation: CASSVAGGLSYNEQFF.

The rearrangement joins TRBV6-7 to TRBJ2-5; D is possibly TRBD1 (5 bases). TRBV6-7 is marked as an open reading frame, function uncertain. V was clipped by 9 bases and J by 1 base, with 12 bases between them. The CDR3 totals 13 residues. CDR3 sequence: CARPKGLQETQYF. The CDR3 region has the DNA TGTGCCAGACCTAAGGGGCTCCAAGAGACCCAGTACTTC.

The chain carries TRBV7-9 and TRBJ1-2, with a tentative D call TRBD1 (5 bases). The CDR3 has 14 amino acids. CDR1 SEHNR and CDR2 FQNEAQ come from the germline V gene (reference sequence). Trimming took 5 bases from V and 7 from J, leaving 17 bases between them. CDR3 sequence: CASSPDGGQGGYTF. CDR3 nucleotides: TGTGCCAGCAGCCCAGACGGCGGCCAGGGTGGCTACACCTTC. Full variable domain (rest looked up from reference TRBV7-9 and TRBJ1-2): DTGVSQNPRHKITKRGQNVTFRCDPISEHNRLYWYRQTLGQGPEFLTYFQNEAQLEKSRLLSDRFSAERPKGSFSTLEIQRTEQGDSAMYLCASSPDGGQGGYTFGSGTRLTVV.

The chain has TRBV19 and TRBJ2-2; unclear D gene. V was cut by 4 bases and J by 6 bases, with 12 bases left in between. This CDR3 is 14 amino acids long. CDR1 and CDR2 (germline): LNHDA, SQIVND (reference sequence). The CDR3 protein is CASSTRARAGELFF. Here the CDR3 DNA reads TGTGCCAGTAGTACCCGAGCCCGCGCCGGGGAGCTGTTTTTT.

This clone showed up just once. The rearrangement joins TRBV5-4 to TRBJ1-6; D is ambiguous. Per germline, CDR1 SGHNT and CDR2 YYREEE (reference sequence). V lost 0 bases and J 8 bases, leaving 15 bases between the germline ends. This CDR3 spans 16 amino acids. CDR3 loop: CASSLEVYNRDSPLHF. CDR3 DNA sequence: TGTGCCAGCAGCTTGGAGGTATACAACCGAGATTCACCCCTCCACTTT.

The chain links TRBV19 to TRBJ1-2, with a possible D match to TRBD1 (5 bases). Germline-derived CDR1 and CDR2 are LNHDA and SQIVND (reference sequence). The CDR3 runs 14 residues. The germline V and J ends were trimmed by 3 bases and 4 bases, with 12 bases remaining between them. The chain's CDR3 is CASSMGFGTYGYTF. The CDR3 DNA is TGTGCCAGTAGTATGGGGTTCGGGACCTATGGCTACACCTTC.

The chain recombines TRBV4-3 with TRBJ1-1, with D uncertain. The CDR3 is 16 residues long. Trimming took 1 base from V and 0 from J, leaving 12 bases between them. Looked up from germline, CDR1 is LGHNA and CDR2 is YSLEER. The CDR3 is CASSQAAATMNTEAFF. CDR3 nucleotides: TGCGCCAGCAGCCAAGCGGCAGCTACAATGAACACTGAAGCTTTCTTT.

The rearrangement uses TRBV14 and TRBJ2-3; 10 bases are a match to TRBD2. This CDR3 is built from 17 residues. V lost 4 bases, J lost 2 bases, and 9 bases stayed unmatched. Germline values: CDR1 SGHDN, CDR2 FVKESK. The CDR3 reads CASSPGLAVVNTDTQYF. The CDR3 DNA is TGTGCCAGCAGCCCCGGACTAGCGGTAGTCAACACAGATACGCAGTATTTT.

J is TRBJ2-7 and V is TRBV7-6; possible D gene TRBD1, 7 bases. CDR1 is SGHVS, CDR2 FNYEAQ, per germline. The V and J ends lost 1 base and 6 bases respectively, with 16 bases between them. The CDR3 extends over 15 amino acids. The CDR3, as DNA: TGTGCCAGCAGCTTAGAGCAGGGGGGAACCCTCGAGCAGTACTTC. Residues: CASSLEQGGTLEQYF.

The chain links TRBV4-3 to TRBJ1-2, with a tentative D call TRBD1 (6 bases). V gave up 4 bases and J gave up 3 bases, with 12 bases separating them. Germline V gives CDR1 LGHNA, CDR2 YSLEER. CDR3 length: 14 residues. The chain's CDR3 is CASSRSRGDYGYTF. The CDR3 nucleotides read TGCGCCAGCAGCCGAAGCAGGGGAGACTATGGCTACACCTTC.

The chain is built from TRBV9 and TRBJ2-6; the D is unclear. CDR3 length: 13 residues. Germline V CDR1 and CDR2: SGDLS, YYNGEE. Trimming took off 2 bases at V and 7 bases at J, with 7 bases between the two ends. CDR3 coding DNA: TGTGCCAGCAGCGTTGGGGAAGCCAACGTCCTGACTTTC. The encoded protein is CASSVGEANVLTF. Full variable domain (missing parts from reference TRBV9 and TRBJ2-6): DSGVTQTPKHLITATGQRVTLRCSPRSGDLSVYWYQQSLDQGLQFLIQYYNGEERAKGNILERFSAQQFPDLHSELNLSSLELGDSALYFCASSVGEANVLTFGAGSRLTVL.

CDR3 in amino acids: CASSYSGEQDYEQYF. CDR3 bases: TGTGCCAGCAGTTACTCAGGCGAGCAGGACTACGAGCAGTACTTC. The rearrangement uses TRBV6-5 and TRBJ2-7, with unresolved D. V was clipped by 0 bases and J by 3 bases, with 12 bases between them. The CDR3 runs to 15 residues. The germline V gene encodes CDR1 MNHEY and CDR2 SVGAGI.

The V call is TRBV5-1, the J call TRBJ2-1; TRBD2 matches 7 bases. Trimming cost V 1 base and J 5 bases; bases outside gene matches: 6. CDR3 size: 15 residues. Germline CDR1 is SGHRS and CDR2 is YFSETQ. CDR3 sequence reads: CASSLRGAGDNEQFF. CDR3 DNA: TGCGCCAGCAGCTTGAGAGGGGCGGGGGACAATGAGCAGTTCTTC.

CDR3 sequence reads: CASSRTGSYEQYF. DNA of the CDR3: TGTGCCAGCAGCCGGACCGGGTCCTACGAGCAGTACTTC. V usage is TRBV3-1 (or the pseudogene TRBV3-2) and J usage is TRBJ2-7; D remains unclear. Trimming pared 4 bases from V and 1 base from J, leaving 8 bases between. The CDR3 covers 13 residues. Germline lookup yields CDR1 LGHDT and CDR2 YNNKEL (reference sequence).